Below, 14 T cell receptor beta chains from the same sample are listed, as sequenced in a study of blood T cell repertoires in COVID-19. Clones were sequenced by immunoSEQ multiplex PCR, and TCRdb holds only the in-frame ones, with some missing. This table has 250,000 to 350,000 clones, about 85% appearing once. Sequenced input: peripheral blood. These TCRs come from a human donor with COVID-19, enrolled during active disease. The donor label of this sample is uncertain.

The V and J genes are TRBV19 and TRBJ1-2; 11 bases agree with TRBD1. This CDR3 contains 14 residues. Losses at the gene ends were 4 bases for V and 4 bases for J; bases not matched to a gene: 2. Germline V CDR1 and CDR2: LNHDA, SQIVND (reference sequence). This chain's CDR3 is CASSTGTGGYGYTF. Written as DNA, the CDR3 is TGTGCCAGTAGTACAGGGACAGGGGGCTATGGCTACACCTTC.

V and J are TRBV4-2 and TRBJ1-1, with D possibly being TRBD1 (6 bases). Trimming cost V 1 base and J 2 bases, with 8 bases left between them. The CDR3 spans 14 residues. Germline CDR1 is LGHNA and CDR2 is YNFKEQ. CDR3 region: CASSQVRGNTEAFF. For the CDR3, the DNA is TGTGCCAGCAGCCAAGTCAGGGGTAACACTGAAGCTTTCTTT.

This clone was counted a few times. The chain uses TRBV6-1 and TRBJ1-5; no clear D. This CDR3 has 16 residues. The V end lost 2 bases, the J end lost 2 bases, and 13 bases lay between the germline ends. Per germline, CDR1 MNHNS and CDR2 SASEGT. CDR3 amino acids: CASSERSNQGNQPQHF. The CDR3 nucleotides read TGTGCCAGCAGTGAAAGGTCGAATCAGGGCAATCAGCCCCAGCATTTT.

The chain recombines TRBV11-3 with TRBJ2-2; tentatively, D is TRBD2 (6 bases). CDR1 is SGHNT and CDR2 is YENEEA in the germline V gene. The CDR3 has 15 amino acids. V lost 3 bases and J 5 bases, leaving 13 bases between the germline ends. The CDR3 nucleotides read TGTGCCAGCAGCTTCTATCCGGGAGCAACCGGGGAGCTGTTTTTT. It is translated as CASSFYPGATGELFF.

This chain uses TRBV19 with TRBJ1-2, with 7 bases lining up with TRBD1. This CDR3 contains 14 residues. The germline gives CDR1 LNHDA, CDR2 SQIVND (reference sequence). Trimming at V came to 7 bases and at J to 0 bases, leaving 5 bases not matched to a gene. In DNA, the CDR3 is TGTGCCAGTATGAGGACAGGCGCTAACTATGGCTACACCTTC. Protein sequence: CASMRTGANYGYTF.

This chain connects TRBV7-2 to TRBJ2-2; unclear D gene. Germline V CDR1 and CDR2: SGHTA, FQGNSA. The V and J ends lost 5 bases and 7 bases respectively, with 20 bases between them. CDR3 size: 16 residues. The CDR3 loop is CASSPRASLLSGELFF. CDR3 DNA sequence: TGTGCCAGCAGCCCTCGCGCTAGTCTCCTGAGCGGGGAGCTGTTTTTT. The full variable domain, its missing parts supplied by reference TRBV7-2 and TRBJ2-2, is GAGVSQSPSNKVTEKGKDVELRCDPISGHTALYWYRQSLGQGLEFLIYFQGNSAPDKSGLPSDRFSAERTGGSVSTLTIQRTQQEDSAVYLCASSPRASLLSGELFFGEGSRLTVL.

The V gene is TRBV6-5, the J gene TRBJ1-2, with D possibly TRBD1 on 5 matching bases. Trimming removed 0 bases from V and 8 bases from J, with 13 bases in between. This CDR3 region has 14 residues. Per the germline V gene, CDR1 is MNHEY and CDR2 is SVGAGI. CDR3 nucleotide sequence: TGTGCCAGCAGTTACTCGACCAGGGCTAGGGGCTACACCTTC. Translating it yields CASSYSTRARGYTF.

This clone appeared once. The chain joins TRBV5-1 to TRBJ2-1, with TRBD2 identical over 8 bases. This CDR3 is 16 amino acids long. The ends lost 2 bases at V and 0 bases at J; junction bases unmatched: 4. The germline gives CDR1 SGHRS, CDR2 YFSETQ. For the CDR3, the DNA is TGCGCCAGCAGCTTACTAGCGGACTCCTCCTACAATGAGCAGTTCTTC. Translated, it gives CASSLLADSSYNEQFF.

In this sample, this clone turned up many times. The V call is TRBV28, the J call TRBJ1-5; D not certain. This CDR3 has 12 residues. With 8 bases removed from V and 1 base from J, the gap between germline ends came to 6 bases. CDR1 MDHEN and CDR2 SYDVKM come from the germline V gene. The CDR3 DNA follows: TGTGCCAGCCTAGACAGCAATCAGCCCCAGCATTTT. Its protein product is CASLDSNQPQHF.

DNA of the CDR3: TGTGCCAGCTCACCAGAGCGGTCCTACAATGAGCAGTTCTTC. This sequence encodes CASSPERSYNEQFF. The chain links TRBV18 to TRBJ2-1; possible D gene TRBD2, 5 bases. This CDR3 is built from 14 residues. CDR1 and CDR2 from the germline V gene are KGHSH and LQKENI. V lost 2 bases, J lost 1 base, and 6 bases lay in between.

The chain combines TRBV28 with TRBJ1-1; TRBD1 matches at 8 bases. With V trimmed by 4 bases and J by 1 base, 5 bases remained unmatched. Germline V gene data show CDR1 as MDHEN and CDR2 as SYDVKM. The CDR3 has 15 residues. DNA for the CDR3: TGTGCCAGCAGTTCCCCAGGACAGGGGAACACTGAAGCTTTCTTT. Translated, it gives CASSSPGQGNTEAFF.

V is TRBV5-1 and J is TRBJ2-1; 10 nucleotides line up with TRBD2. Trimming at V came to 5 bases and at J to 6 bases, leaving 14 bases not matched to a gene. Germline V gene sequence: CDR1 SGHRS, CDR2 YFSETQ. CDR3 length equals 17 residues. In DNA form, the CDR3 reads TGCGCCAGCAGGCAGCGAGCTATAGCGGGAGGTTCCAATGAGCAGTTCTTC. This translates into CASRQRAIAGGSNEQFF.

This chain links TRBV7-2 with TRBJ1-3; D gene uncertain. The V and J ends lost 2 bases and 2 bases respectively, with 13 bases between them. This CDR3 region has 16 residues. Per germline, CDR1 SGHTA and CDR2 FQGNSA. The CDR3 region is CASSLLPGRTGNTIYF. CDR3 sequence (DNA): TGTGCCAGCAGCTTACTTCCGGGGAGGACTGGAAACACCATATATTTT.

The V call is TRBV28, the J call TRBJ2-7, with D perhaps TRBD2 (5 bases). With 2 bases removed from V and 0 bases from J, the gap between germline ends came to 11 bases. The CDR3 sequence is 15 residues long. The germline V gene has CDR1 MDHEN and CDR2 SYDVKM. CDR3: CASSLPAVLSYEQYF. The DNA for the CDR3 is TGTGCCAGCAGTTTACCAGCGGTTCTCTCCTACGAGCAGTACTTC. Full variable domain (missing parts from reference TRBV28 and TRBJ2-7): DVKVTQSSRYLVKRTGEKVFLECVQDMDHENMFWYRQDPGLGLRLIYFSYDVKMKEKGDIPEGYSVSREKKERFSLILESASTNQTSMYLCASSLPAVLSYEQYFGPGTRLTVT.